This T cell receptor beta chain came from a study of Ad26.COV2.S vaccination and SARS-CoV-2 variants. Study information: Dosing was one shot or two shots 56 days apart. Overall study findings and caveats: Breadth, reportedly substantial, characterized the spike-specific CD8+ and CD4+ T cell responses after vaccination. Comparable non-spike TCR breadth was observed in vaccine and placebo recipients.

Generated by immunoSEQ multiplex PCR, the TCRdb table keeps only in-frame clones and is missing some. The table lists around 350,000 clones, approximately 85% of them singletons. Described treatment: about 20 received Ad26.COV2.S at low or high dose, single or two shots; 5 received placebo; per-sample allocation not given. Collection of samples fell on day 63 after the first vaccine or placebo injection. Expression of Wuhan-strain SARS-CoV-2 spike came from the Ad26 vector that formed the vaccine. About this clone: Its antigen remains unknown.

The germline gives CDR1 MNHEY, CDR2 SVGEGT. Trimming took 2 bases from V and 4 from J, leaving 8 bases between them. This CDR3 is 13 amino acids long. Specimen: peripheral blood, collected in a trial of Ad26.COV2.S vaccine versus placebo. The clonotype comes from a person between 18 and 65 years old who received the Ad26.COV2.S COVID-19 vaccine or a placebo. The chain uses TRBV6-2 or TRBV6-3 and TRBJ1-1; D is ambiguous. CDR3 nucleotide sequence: TGTGCCAGCAGTTACCTGGGGATCACTGAAGCTTTCTTT. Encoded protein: CASSYLGITEAFF.